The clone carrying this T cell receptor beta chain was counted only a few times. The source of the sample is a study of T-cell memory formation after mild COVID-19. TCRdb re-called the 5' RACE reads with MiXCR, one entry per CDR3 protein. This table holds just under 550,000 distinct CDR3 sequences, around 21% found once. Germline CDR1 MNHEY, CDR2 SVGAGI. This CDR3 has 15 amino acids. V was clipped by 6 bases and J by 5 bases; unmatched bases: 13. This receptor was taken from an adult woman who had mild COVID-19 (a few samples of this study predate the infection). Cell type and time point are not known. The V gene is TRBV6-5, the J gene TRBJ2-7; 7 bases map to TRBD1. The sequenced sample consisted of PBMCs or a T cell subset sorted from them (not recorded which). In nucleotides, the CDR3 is TGTGCCAGCAGGGATCCTAGACAGGGAGTCAACGAGCAGTACTTC. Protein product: CASRDPRQGVNEQYF.